The 5 T cell receptor beta chains below come from one sample, sequenced in a study of blood T cell repertoires in COVID-19. The table came from immunoSEQ multiplex PCR; TCRdb's copy has only in-frame clones and leaves some out. The sample yields about 280,000 clones, around nine tenths seen once. The sequenced sample was peripheral blood. These receptors all come from a young woman with COVID-19, enrolled during active disease.

The sample holds one count of this clone. The chain recombines TRBV7-9 with TRBJ1-1; the D is unclear. Between the trimmed V and J ends, which lost 2 bases and 4 bases, there was a span of 11 bases. The V gene's germline CDR1 is SEHNR and CDR2 FQNEAQ (reference sequence). This CDR3 has 14 residues. The CDR3 region has the DNA TGTGCCAGCAGCTTATTTTCGTCCGGCACTGAAGCTTTCTTT. Residues: CASSLFSSGTEAFF.

The chain employs TRBV11-2 and TRBJ1-2; 8 nucleotides match TRBD1. CDR3 length: 17 residues. With 3 bases clipped from V and 3 bases from J, the junction kept 12 bases outside the gene matches. Per the germline V gene, CDR1 is SGHAT and CDR2 is FQNNGV. The CDR3 DNA is TGTGCCAGCAGCTTCGACCGGGACAGGACCATTCACTATGGCTACACCTTC. Amino acids: CASSFDRDRTIHYGYTF.

The chain links TRBV6-5 to TRBJ1-2; TRBD1 agrees at 9 bases. Unmatched junction bases numbered 5, after V lost 6 bases and J lost 3 bases. The CDR3 loop spans 14 amino acids. CDR1 and CDR2 (germline): MNHEY, SVGAGI. CDR3 DNA: TGTGCCAGCAGACGGACAGGGGTGGACTATGGCTACACCTTC. Protein: CASRRTGVDYGYTF.

This clone came up many times. This rearrangement joins TRBV13 to TRBJ1-1; no firm D call. Germline V gives CDR1 PRHDT, CDR2 FYEKMQ (reference sequence). With 5 bases removed from V and 3 bases from J, the gap between germline ends came to 4 bases. There are 11 residues in the CDR3. CDR3 amino acids: CASSADTEAFF. For the CDR3, the DNA is TGTGCCAGCAGCGCGGACACTGAAGCTTTCTTT.

This chain links TRBV18 with TRBJ1-3; TRBD1 aligns across 7 bases. With 3 bases clipped from V and 0 bases from J, the junction kept 5 bases outside the gene matches. The CDR3 loop spans 16 amino acids. CDR1 and CDR2 (germline): KGHSH, LQKENI. The CDR3 DNA reads as TGTGCCAGCTCACCGGTACAGGGGCTCTCTGGAAACACCATATATTTT. Encoded protein: CASSPVQGLSGNTIYF. Using reference TRBV18 and TRBJ1-3 for the parts outside the CDR3, the full variable domain is NAGVMQNPRHLVRRRGQEARLRCSPMKGHSHVYWYRQLPEEGLKFMVYLQKENIIDESGMPKERFSAEFPKEGPSILRIQQVVRGDSAAYFCASSPVQGLSGNTIYFGEGSWLTVV.